The present entry profiles one TCR beta chain with its context. Its specificity is not known. An approximately 200 ng quantity of DNA, roughly 30,000 T cell genomes, went into the sorted-subset replicate PCRs. Original analysis: Filtering of immunoSEQ junctional sequences could not match full-length read filtering. Only in-frame clones appear in the TCRdb table, and some are missing; sequencing was by immunoSEQ multiplex PCR. Clonal size and the V and J genes are those of that table, whereas D and trimming came from the DNA. The table has some 1,900,000 clones, about 95% seen once. V gave up 8 bases and J gave up 2 bases; unmatched junction bases: 11. The CDR3 contains 16 residues. From germline, CDR1 is SGHTA and CDR2 FQGNSA. Naive-designated CD8 cells lacked CD45RO, were positively enriched for CCR7, and omitted terminally differentiated effector memory CD45RA+ cells. The source of the sample is a study of shared clonotypes between healthy human individuals.

General study points: Generally, naive subsets came out with larger estimated richness than memory subsets. Approximately 4.9% of naive CD4 clonotypes were shared across a handful of donors.

Sequenced sample: naive CD8+ T cells sorted from blood. This sequence was found in a man aged 18 to 29 in good health. The rearrangement joins TRBV7-2 to TRBJ2-2; the match to TRBD1 covers 7 bases. As DNA, the CDR3 is TGTGCCAGCCCCTCCCGAGGGGGCGCTAACACCGGGGAGCTGTTTTTT. Protein: CASPSRGGANTGELFF. The variable domain in full, with the rest retrieved from reference TRBV7-2 and TRBJ2-2, is GAGVSQSPSNKVTEKGKDVELRCDPISGHTALYWYRQSLGQGLEFLIYFQGNSAPDKSGLPSDRFSAERTGGSVSTLTIQRTQQEDSAVYLCASPSRGGANTGELFFGEGSRLTVL.